The 10 T cell receptor beta chains below all came from one sample that was sequenced in a study of response to subunit inactivated influenza vaccine. TCRdb reprocessed the RT-PCR reads via MiXCR and lists one record per CDR3 protein. This sample has 600,000 to 700,000 distinct CDR3 sequences, with 11% to 15% found just once. Sequencing used PBMCs from blood, obtained 14 days before vaccination. These receptors originate from a man aged 50 to 60 who received an inactivated influenza vaccine.

This clonotype was counted between two and nine times. The rearrangement uses TRBV12-3 or TRBV12-4 and TRBJ2-2; a possible D gene is TRBD1 (6 bases). CDR3 length: 16 residues. V was trimmed by 3 bases and J by 0 bases, leaving 11 bases between them. The CDR3 DNA sequence: TGTGCCAGCAGTTTGTCCGGGACACCGAACACCGGGGAGCTGTTTTTT. Translated: CASSLSGTPNTGELFF.

The sample holds a few counts of this clonotype. This rearrangement joins TRBV3-1 to TRBJ2-6; D gene unclear. The CDR3 length is 16 residues. V was pared by 2 bases and J by 0 bases, with 8 bases between. CDR1 and CDR2 (germline): LGHDT, YNNKEL (reference sequence). The CDR3 sequence: CASSQPRHSGANVLTF. The CDR3 DNA sequence: TGTGCCAGCAGCCAACCAAGACACTCTGGGGCCAACGTCCTGACTTTC.

This clonotype has just a few counts. The chain employs TRBV29-1 and TRBJ2-7; 7 nucleotides line up with TRBD1. The J segment lost 4 bases and the V segment lost 7 bases, leaving 13 bases of the junction unmatched. The CDR3 extends over 14 amino acids. Germline loops: CDR1 SQVTM, CDR2 ANQGSEA. The CDR3 region is CSATRGQRSYEQYF. The CDR3 bases are TGCAGCGCCACGAGGGGACAGAGGTCTTACGAGCAGTACTTC.

There are many counts of this clonotype. This chain uses TRBV7-9 with TRBJ2-2; D remains unclear. V lost 2 bases to trimming and J lost 6 bases, with 4 bases between them. Germline V gene sequence: CDR1 SEHNR, CDR2 FQNEAQ (reference sequence). This CDR3 contains 12 residues. The CDR3 DNA reads as TGTGCCAGCAGCTTACGAGCCGGGGAGCTGTTTTTT. Its protein product is CASSLRAGELFF.

V is TRBV12-3 or TRBV12-4 and J is TRBJ1-5; TRBD1 matches 10 bases. The length of the CDR3 is 14 residues. The V segment lost 6 bases and the J segment 6 bases; nucleotides outside the gene matches: 5. The CDR3 reads CASRRDRGRQPQHF. CDR3 in DNA: TGTGCCAGCAGAAGGGACAGGGGACGTCAGCCCCAGCATTTT.

Many counts were recorded for this clonotype. This chain connects TRBV20-1 to TRBJ2-1; 12 bases are a match to TRBD2. The V gene's germline CDR1 is DFQATT and CDR2 SNEGSKA (reference sequence). The length of the CDR3 is 14 residues. J was trimmed by 7 bases and V by 5 bases; bases with no gene match: 6. This CDR3 reads CSASSGRAWNEQFF. CDR3 coding DNA: TGCAGTGCTTCTAGCGGGAGGGCCTGGAATGAGCAGTTCTTC.

This clonotype has at least ten counts. This chain links TRBV5-1 with TRBJ2-7; 11 bases are a match to TRBD2. The V segment lost 4 bases and the J segment 2 bases; nucleotides outside the gene matches: 17. Germline lookup yields CDR1 SGHRS and CDR2 YFSETQ. The CDR3 spans 19 residues. As DNA, the CDR3 is TGCGCCAGCAGCCCAGGACTAGCGGGTCCCCGAGGGAAGGCCTACGAGCAGTACTTC. This translates into CASSPGLAGPRGKAYEQYF.

This clonotype was recorded a few times. This chain uses TRBV5-1 with TRBJ2-3; 9 bases agree with TRBD1. Germline CDR1 reads SGHRS; CDR2 reads YFSETQ. Trimming at V came to 0 bases and at J to 3 bases, leaving 8 bases not matched to a gene. The CDR3 consists of 17 residues. The CDR3 is CASSLGRTGERTDTQYF. The CDR3 DNA follows: TGCGCCAGCAGCTTGGGAAGGACAGGGGAGAGGACAGATACGCAGTATTTT.

This clonotype was seen at least ten times. The rearrangement links TRBV29-1 to TRBJ2-5, with 7 bases fitting TRBD1. V trimming: 0 bases; J trimming: 2 bases; junction bases outside the gene matches: 15. There are 18 residues in the CDR3. Germline-derived CDR1 and CDR2 are SQVTM and ANQGSEA. The CDR3 DNA reads as TGCAGCGTTGAAGAATGGATTTCGGCAGGGGGACCTCAAGAGACCCAGTACTTC. This codes for CSVEEWISAGGPQETQYF.

There are a few counts of this clonotype. The V call is TRBV2, the J call TRBJ2-7; D tentatively fits TRBD1 or TRBD2 (5 bases each). Germline lookup yields CDR1 SNHLY and CDR2 FYNNEI. The CDR3 sequence is 15 residues long. V lost 2 bases and J lost 3, with 14 bases in between. CDR3 sequence reads: CASSESRDGGYEQYF. In DNA, the CDR3 is TGTGCCAGCAGTGAATCTCGGGACGGTGGCTACGAGCAGTACTTC.